This passage covers 16 T cell receptor beta chains from one sample sequenced in a study of CD8 T cells in Susac syndrome. Random hexamers were used to reverse transcribe an amount of about 0.45 to 1 ug RNA. One entry per CDR3 protein, called by TCRdb with MiXCR from the immunoSEQ multiplex PCR reads. The sample records about 180,000 distinct CDR3 sequences, about 93% being singletons. Sequencing was done on a sample of CD4+ T cells from PBMCs. The origin of the receptors is a human donor with Susac syndrome.

This clonotype was observed a few times. This chain uses TRBV2 with TRBJ2-1; weak D call: TRBD1 (5 bases). CDR1 is SNHLY and CDR2 is FYNNEI in the germline V gene. V gave up 4 bases and J gave up 0 bases, with 10 bases separating them. The CDR3 consists of 15 residues. The CDR3 sequence is CASSAGPSSYNEQFF. The CDR3 region has the DNA TGTGCCAGCAGTGCAGGGCCAAGCTCCTACAATGAGCAGTTCTTC.

The rearrangement links TRBV5-1 to TRBJ1-2; the D gene is possibly TRBD1 (5 bases). Trimming shortened V by 4 bases and J by 4 bases, and 14 bases separated the two germline ends. Germline V gives CDR1 SGHRS, CDR2 YFSETQ. The length of the CDR3 is 14 residues. CDR3 amino acids: CASSLGVSGYGYTF. CDR3 DNA sequence: TGCGCCAGCAGCCTAGGGGTGTCAGGCTATGGCTACACCTTC.

V is TRBV6-5 and J is TRBJ2-5, with 7 positions matching TRBD2. This CDR3 is 17 amino acids long. CDR1 is MNHEY, CDR2 SVGAGI, per germline. J was trimmed by 5 bases and V by 4 bases; bases with no gene match: 16. Here the CDR3 reads CASSSTREAGVRETQYF. The CDR3 region has the DNA TGTGCCAGCAGTTCTACCAGAGAGGCGGGAGTACGGGAGACCCAGTACTTC.

The chain employs TRBV5-5 and TRBJ2-5, with 8 bases identical to TRBD1. The V segment lost 5 bases and the J segment 3 bases; nucleotides outside the gene matches: 6. The CDR3 spans 14 residues. Germline lookup yields CDR1 SGHKS and CDR2 YYEKEE (reference sequence). CDR3 in amino acids: CASRKLTGEETQYF. The CDR3 DNA is TGTGCCAGCAGGAAGCTGACAGGGGAAGAGACCCAGTACTTC.

The chain uses TRBV7-6 and TRBJ2-1, with D hard to call. This CDR3 is 15 amino acids long. V lost 5 bases, J lost 4 bases, and 15 bases lay in between. Germline CDR1 reads SGHVS; CDR2 reads FNYEAQ. CDR3 residues: CASSRNKNAYNEQFF. CDR3 coding DNA: TGTGCCAGCAGCCGAAACAAAAACGCATACAATGAGCAGTTCTTC. Complete variable domain (other parts from reference TRBV7-6 and TRBJ2-1): GAGVSQSPRYKVTKRGQDVALRCDPISGHVSLYWYRQALGQGPEFLTYFNYEAQQDKSGLPNDRFSAERPEGSISTLTIQRTEQRDSAMYRCASSRNKNAYNEQFFGPGTRLTVL.

V usage is TRBV12-3 or TRBV12-4 and J usage is TRBJ2-7; TRBD2 aligns across 8 bases. The CDR3 sequence is 16 residues long. V gave up 6 bases and J gave up 2 bases; unmatched junction bases: 12. The CDR3: CASSLGLAGPPYEQYF. DNA of the CDR3: TGTGCCAGCAGCCTAGGGTTAGCGGGACCCCCCTACGAGCAGTACTTC.

This chain links TRBV7-9 with TRBJ2-3; perhaps D is TRBD1 or TRBD2 (6 bases each). Trimming stripped 6 bases from V and 4 bases from J, with 14 bases between. The CDR3 consists of 14 residues. In germline, CDR1 is SEHNR, CDR2 FQNEAQ (reference sequence). As DNA, the CDR3 is TGTGCCAGCAGTCTAGATGGGGGGCCAGATACGCAGTATTTT. Residues: CASSLDGGPDTQYF.

The V and J genes are TRBV20-1 and TRBJ1-1; D gene ambiguous. Trimming shortened V by 1 base and J by 1 base, and 7 bases separated the two germline ends. The V gene's germline CDR1 is DFQATT and CDR2 SNEGSKA (reference sequence). The CDR3 has 13 residues. The CDR3 spells CSARVSGNTEAFF. For the CDR3, the DNA is TGCAGTGCTAGAGTAAGTGGGAACACTGAAGCTTTCTTT.

The chain couples TRBV20-1 to TRBJ2-3; D unclear. CDR1 and CDR2 (germline): DFQATT, SNEGSKA (reference sequence). Trimming took off 5 bases at V and 2 bases at J, with 5 bases between the two ends. The CDR3 is 11 residues long. The chain's CDR3 is CSAVNTDTQYF. DNA for the CDR3: TGCAGTGCTGTAAACACAGATACGCAGTATTTT.

This chain links TRBV6-5 with TRBJ2-5, with D possibly TRBD1 on 5 matching bases. Trimming shortened V by 0 bases and J by 2 bases, and 13 bases separated the two germline ends. The germline V gene has CDR1 MNHEY and CDR2 SVGAGI. The CDR3 is 16 amino acids. The DNA for the CDR3 is TGTGCCAGCAGTTACTCACAGGCGACAGCGCAAGAGACCCAGTACTTC. Residues: CASSYSQATAQETQYF.

The gene calls are TRBV3-1 and TRBJ2-1; D not resolved. The germline V and J ends were trimmed by 3 bases and 10 bases, with 10 bases remaining between them. There are 12 residues in the CDR3. Germline CDR1 reads LGHDT; CDR2 reads YNNKEL (reference sequence). The CDR3 nucleotides read TGTGCCAGCAGCCATCATTATCCCGAGCAGTTCTTC. Encoded protein: CASSHHYPEQFF.

The rearrangement joins TRBV3-1 to TRBJ2-1; 9 bases map to TRBD2. The CDR3 length is 16 residues. Germline CDR1 reads LGHDT; CDR2 reads YNNKEL (reference sequence). V was pared by 1 base and J by 7 bases, with 8 bases of the junction left unmatched. DNA for the CDR3: TGTGCCAGCAGCCAAGTCTTAGCGGGAGTCGAGAATGAGCAGTTCTTC. The encoded protein is CASSQVLAGVENEQFF.

The chain carries TRBV9 and TRBJ2-1; 9 nucleotides align to TRBD2. The germline V gene encodes CDR1 SGDLS and CDR2 YYNGEE. The CDR3 has 16 amino acids. V was clipped by 0 bases and J by 4 bases; unmatched bases: 5. This chain's CDR3 is CASSVGAGGVYNEQFF. The CDR3 region has the DNA TGTGCCAGCAGCGTAGGAGCGGGAGGAGTTTACAATGAGCAGTTCTTC.

The chain is built from TRBV29-1 and TRBJ2-1; TRBD2 is a possible D gene (6 bases). Between the trimmed V and J ends, which lost 4 bases and 4 bases, there was a span of 14 bases. Germline V CDR1 and CDR2: SQVTM, ANQGSEA. The CDR3 is made up of 14 amino acids. CDR3 DNA: TGCAGCGTTGCTCGGCGGGGAGGTTACAATGAGCAGTTCTTC. As protein: CSVARRGGYNEQFF.

V gene TRBV3-1 combines with J gene TRBJ1-1; no clear D gene. The CDR3 has 14 amino acids. Trimming removed 2 bases at V and 1 base at J, with 8 bases between. The germline CDR1 and CDR2 sequences are LGHDT and YNNKEL (reference sequence). CDR3 protein: CASSQMAGNTEAFF. The CDR3 nucleotides read TGTGCCAGCAGCCAAATGGCAGGGAACACTGAAGCTTTCTTT.

This chain connects TRBV28 to TRBJ2-1; 10 nucleotides align to TRBD2. CDR1 is MDHEN and CDR2 is SYDVKM in the germline V gene. With 11 bases clipped from V and 2 bases from J, the junction kept 9 bases outside the gene matches. CDR3 length equals 15 residues. CDR3 amino acids: CAGQRTSGTYNEQFF. In nucleotides, the CDR3 is TGTGCCGGACAGAGGACTAGCGGAACCTACAATGAGCAGTTCTTC.